The next 8 T cell receptor beta chains were all read from a single sample in a study of blood T cell repertoires in COVID-19. The assay was immunoSEQ multiplex PCR, and TCRdb's table has in-frame clones only and misses some. Of 120,000 to 150,000 clones in the sample, roughly 80% were seen once. The sequenced sample was peripheral blood. The receptor source for this set is a woman aged 80 or older in a cohort sampled during active or convalescent COVID-19.

V is TRBV27 and J is TRBJ2-1; 10 bases agree with TRBD1. The CDR3 loop spans 14 amino acids. The V segment lost 3 bases and the J segment 9 bases; nucleotides outside the gene matches: 5. Germline assignment: CDR1 MNHEY and CDR2 SMNVEV (reference sequence). The CDR3 DNA reads as TGTGCCAGCAGTTTGGGGACAGGGGTTCTTGAGCAGTTCTTC. The encoded protein is CASSLGTGVLEQFF.

This chain uses TRBV19 with TRBJ2-7, with D maybe TRBD1 (6 bases). Trimming left V 5 bases short and J 3 bases short, with 20 bases between. The CDR3 totals 16 residues. The germline V gene has CDR1 LNHDA and CDR2 SQIVND (reference sequence). The CDR3 DNA reads TGTGCCAGTAGTGTGACCCGGACAGCTCGTTACTACGAGCAGTACTTC. It specifies CASSVTRTARYYEQYF.

This clone was counted between two and nine times. The CDR3 DNA sequence: TGTGCCACCAGTGATTCACTAGCGGGGGGAAACTACAATGAGCAGTTCTTC. Its translation: CATSDSLAGGNYNEQFF. This chain uses TRBV24-1 with TRBJ2-1; TRBD2 matches at 12 bases. Germline loops: CDR1 KGHDR, CDR2 SFDVKD. The V gene end was trimmed by 2 bases and the J gene end by 3 bases; junction bases not matched to a gene: 4. The CDR3 length is 17 residues.

The V gene is TRBV18, the J gene TRBJ2-3; possible D gene TRBD1, 5 bases. Germline V CDR1 and CDR2: KGHSH, LQKENI. The CDR3 has 13 residues. Deletions cut 5 bases from V and 2 bases from J, with 8 bases between. CDR3 in DNA: TGTGCCAGCTCATCGACAGCCACAGATACGCAGTATTTT. It encodes CASSSTATDTQYF.

V usage is TRBV28 and J usage is TRBJ1-2, with TRBD1 matching 9 bases. Germline V gene lookup returns CDR1 MDHEN and CDR2 SYDVKM. With V trimmed by 5 bases and J by 5 bases, 9 bases remained unmatched. This CDR3 has 15 amino acids. CDR3 nucleotide sequence: TGTGCCAGCAGTATAGGACAGGGGAGAATTTATGGCTACACCTTC. Amino acid sequence: CASSIGQGRIYGYTF.

V gene TRBV3-1 (or the pseudogene TRBV3-2) combines with J gene TRBJ1-5; D is unresolved. Trimming removed 4 bases from V and 0 bases from J, with 7 bases in between. CDR1 and CDR2 (germline): LGHDT, YNNKEL (reference sequence). This CDR3 is built from 14 residues. CDR3 region: CASSRSDSNQPQHF. CDR3 coding DNA: TGTGCCAGCAGCCGGTCAGATAGCAATCAGCCCCAGCATTTT.

The V and J genes are TRBV28 and TRBJ1-1; D is perhaps TRBD1 (6 bases). Germline-derived CDR1 and CDR2 are MDHEN and SYDVKM. The CDR3 runs to 13 residues. Trimming cost V 3 bases and J 11 bases, with 16 bases left between them. CDR3 nucleotide sequence: TGTGCCAGCAGTTTCTCCCATGTTAGGGGGGCTTTCTTT. It encodes CASSFSHVRGAFF.

This clone appeared once. V usage is TRBV7-2 and J usage is TRBJ1-1; 7 nucleotides line up with TRBD1. The CDR3 contains 15 residues. Trimming removed 5 bases from V and 2 bases from J; junction bases left unmatched: 8. Germline V gene sequence: CDR1 SGHTA, CDR2 FQGNSA. CDR3 nucleotides: TGTGCCAGCAGCCGCTACAGGGGCGGTAACACTGAAGCTTTCTTT. Its translation is CASSRYRGGNTEAFF.